This T cell receptor beta chain was observed in a study of naive and memory T cell subsets. Both TRBC1 and TRBC2 were covered by a beta constant-region primer of two equimolar oligonucleotides. From the UMI-ligation and nested PCR reads, TCRdb called clonotypes with MiXCR, one entry per CDR3 protein. The sample lists approximately 140,000 distinct CDR3 sequences, over 15% occurring once. This CDR3 is built from 14 residues. Trimming took off 6 bases at V and 8 bases at J, with 22 bases between the two ends. The V gene's germline CDR1 is SQVTM and CDR2 ANQGSEA. Sequenced: naive CD4+ T cells from blood. The origin of this receptor is a human donor in good health. The chain couples TRBV29-1 to TRBJ1-2; tentatively, D is TRBD1 (5 bases). CDR3 loop: CSVERDPGQAGYTF. The CDR3 DNA reads as TGCAGCGTGGAACGGGACCCCGGGCAGGCGGGCTACACCTTC.